This is a list of T cell receptor beta chains from one sample in a study of blood T cell repertoires in COVID-19. Method: immunoSEQ multiplex PCR; TCRdb's copy keeps in-frame clones and lacks some. The sample lists around 260,000 clones, approximately 80% occurring once. The sample was peripheral blood. Receptors were obtained from a man in his fifties or sixties with acute or convalescent COVID-19. The CDR3 runs from the conserved cysteine through the conserved F or W. The order of the fields is CDR3 length, D gene, V gene, J gene, clone size, CDR3 DNA, CDR3 protein. The D gene is left open where the match is weak. The listing skips clone size in some rows; elsewhere it reads once, few, many or a size class.

CDR3 length: 15
D gene: NA
V gene: TRBV3-1/TRBV3-2
J gene: TRBJ1-1
clone size: NA
CDR3 DNA: TGTGCCAGCAGCCTAGGAGCAGAGGAGAACACTGAAGCTTTCTTT
CDR3 protein: CASSLGAEENTEAFF

CDR3 length: 13
D gene: NA
V gene: TRBV6-6
J gene: TRBJ2-1
clone size: once
CDR3 DNA: TGTGCCAGCAGTAGAGACTACTACAATGAGCAGTTCTTC
CDR3 protein: CASSRDYYNEQFF

CDR3 length: 14
D gene: NA
V gene: TRBV11-2
J gene: TRBJ2-2
clone size: NA
CDR3 DNA: TGTGCCAGCAGCTCGACAGCGAACACCGGGGAGCTGTTTTTT
CDR3 protein: CASSSTANTGELFF

CDR3 length: 14
D gene: TRBD1
V gene: TRBV27
J gene: TRBJ2-3
clone size: NA
CDR3 DNA: TGTGCCAGCAGTTCGGGACAGGGAAGAGATACGCAGTATTTT
CDR3 protein: CASSSGQGRDTQYF

CDR3 length: 13
D gene: NA
V gene: TRBV10-3
J gene: TRBJ1-4
clone size: NA
CDR3 DNA: TGTGCCATCAGGGCGCGGCAGGGTGAAAAACTGTTTTTT
CDR3 protein: CAIRARQGEKLFF

CDR3 length: 13
D gene: TRBD1
V gene: TRBV24-1
J gene: TRBJ2-1
clone size: NA
CDR3 DNA: TGTGCCACAGGGGACAGGGGCCACAATGAGCAGTTCTTC
CDR3 protein: CATGDRGHNEQFF

CDR3 length: 16
D gene: TRBD2
V gene: TRBV29-1
J gene: TRBJ2-2
clone size: NA
CDR3 DNA: TGCAGCGTCCGAGATCCGGGACTAGGGAACACCGGGGAGCTGTTTTTT
CDR3 protein: CSVRDPGLGNTGELFF

CDR3 length: 14
D gene: TRBD2
V gene: TRBV15
J gene: TRBJ2-5
clone size: NA
CDR3 DNA: TGTGCCACCAGCGTACCGGGACTAGTGGAGACCCAGTACTTC
CDR3 protein: CATSVPGLVETQYF

CDR3 length: 15
D gene: TRBD1
V gene: TRBV7-2
J gene: TRBJ2-7
clone size: medium-sized
CDR3 DNA: TGTGCCAGCAGCAGTACCGGGACAGGGAACAACGAGCAGTACTTC
CDR3 protein: CASSSTGTGNNEQYF

CDR3 length: 13
D gene: NA
V gene: TRBV29-1
J gene: TRBJ2-3
clone size: few
CDR3 DNA: TGCAGCCTGCAGGGGGGAAGTACAGATACGCAGTATTTT
CDR3 protein: CSLQGGSTDTQYF

CDR3 length: 16
D gene: TRBD2
V gene: TRBV3-1/TRBV3-2
J gene: TRBJ2-1
clone size: NA
CDR3 DNA: TGTGCCAGCAGCAAACTAGCGGACAGCTCCTACAATGAGCAGTTCTTC
CDR3 protein: CASSKLADSSYNEQFF

CDR3 length: 17
D gene: TRBD2
V gene: TRBV18
J gene: TRBJ2-3
clone size: NA
CDR3 DNA: TGTGCCAGCTTACCCGGGACTAGCGGGACCCGGCGGGATACGCAGTATTTT
CDR3 protein: CASLPGTSGTRRDTQYF

CDR3 length: 18
D gene: TRBD1
V gene: TRBV3-1/TRBV3-2
J gene: TRBJ1-1
clone size: NA
CDR3 DNA: TGTGCCAGCAGCCCGGACTTCGGAGGGGGCGTAGGGCGAACTGAAGCTTTCTTT
CDR3 protein: CASSPDFGGGVGRTEAFF

CDR3 length: 13
D gene: NA
V gene: TRBV2
J gene: TRBJ1-1
clone size: once
CDR3 DNA: TGTGCCAGCAATCGACAGAGGAACACTGAAGCTTTCTTT
CDR3 protein: CASNRQRNTEAFF

CDR3 length: 14
D gene: NA
V gene: TRBV3-1/TRBV3-2
J gene: TRBJ1-4
clone size: NA
CDR3 DNA: TGTGCCAGCAGCCACAGGGGTACCTTTGAAAAACTGTTTTTT
CDR3 protein: CASSHRGTFEKLFF

CDR3 length: 12
D gene: NA
V gene: TRBV18
J gene: TRBJ2-7
clone size: NA
CDR3 DNA: TGTGCCAGCTCACCAGCGGGGCACGACCTGTACTTC
CDR3 protein: CASSPAGHDLYF

CDR3 length: 13
D gene: NA
V gene: TRBV5-1
J gene: TRBJ2-4
clone size: NA
CDR3 DNA: TGCGCCAGCAGCCGTCGGGACAAAAACATTCAGTACTTC
CDR3 protein: CASSRRDKNIQYF

CDR3 length: 15
D gene: TRBD2
V gene: TRBV2
J gene: TRBJ2-7
clone size: NA
CDR3 DNA: TGTGCCAGCAGGGCGTACGGGGCGGGAGTGGACGAGCAGTACTTC
CDR3 protein: CASRAYGAGVDEQYF

CDR3 length: 16
D gene: NA
V gene: TRBV5-1
J gene: TRBJ1-2
clone size: NA
CDR3 DNA: TGCGCCAGCAGCTTGACAACGGACGGGGGATTACATGGCTACACCTTC
CDR3 protein: CASSLTTDGGLHGYTF

CDR3 length: 16
D gene: TRBD1
V gene: TRBV5-1
J gene: TRBJ2-1
clone size: NA
CDR3 DNA: TGCGCCAGCAGCCCCCGACAGGGAAGCTCCTACAATGAGCAGTTCTTC
CDR3 protein: CASSPRQGSSYNEQFF

CDR3 length: 18
D gene: TRBD1
V gene: TRBV6-2/TRBV6-3
J gene: TRBJ2-2
clone size: NA
CDR3 DNA: TGTGCCAGCAGTTCCCCTTTAGACAGGGGTAGGAACACCGGGGAGCTGTTTTTT
CDR3 protein: CASSSPLDRGRNTGELFF

CDR3 length: 17
D gene: TRBD1
V gene: TRBV27
J gene: TRBJ1-5
clone size: NA
CDR3 DNA: TGTGCCAGCAGTCCCCGGACAGGGGAAGTTTCGAATCAGCCCCAGCATTTT
CDR3 protein: CASSPRTGEVSNQPQHF

CDR3 length: 12
D gene: NA
V gene: TRBV2
J gene: TRBJ2-5
clone size: NA
CDR3 DNA: TGTGCCAGCAGTAGGGGGAAAGAGACCCAGTACTTC
CDR3 protein: CASSRGKETQYF

CDR3 length: 16
D gene: NA
V gene: TRBV12-5
J gene: TRBJ2-7
clone size: NA
CDR3 DNA: TGTGCTAGTGGTTTGGTACGAACGGGAGCGTACTACGAGCAGTACTTC
CDR3 protein: CASGLVRTGAYYEQYF

CDR3 length: 13
D gene: NA
V gene: TRBV7-7
J gene: TRBJ2-5
clone size: NA
CDR3 DNA: TGTGCTAGCAGCTTAGGGCAGCAAGAGACCCAGTACTTC
CDR3 protein: CASSLGQQETQYF

CDR3 length: 16
D gene: TRBD2
V gene: TRBV5-6
J gene: TRBJ2-1
clone size: NA
CDR3 DNA: TGTGCCAGCAGCTTGGCTAGCGGGGGGGCTAGGTATGAGCAGTTCTTC
CDR3 protein: CASSLASGGARYEQFF

CDR3 length: 12
D gene: TRBD1
V gene: TRBV12-3/TRBV12-4
J gene: TRBJ1-1
clone size: NA
CDR3 DNA: TGTGCCAGCAGTGACAGGGAGACTGAAGCTTTCTTT
CDR3 protein: CASSDRETEAFF

CDR3 length: 16
D gene: NA
V gene: TRBV11-3
J gene: TRBJ2-2
clone size: NA
CDR3 DNA: TGTGCCAGCAGCCTCATGGGGGGACGGAACACCGGGGAGCTGTTTTTT
CDR3 protein: CASSLMGGRNTGELFF

CDR3 length: 15
D gene: NA
V gene: TRBV27
J gene: TRBJ2-1
clone size: NA
CDR3 DNA: TGTGCCAGCAGTCCCAACGGGGTCACCTACAATGAGCAGTTCTTC
CDR3 protein: CASSPNGVTYNEQFF

CDR3 length: 15
D gene: NA
V gene: TRBV28
J gene: TRBJ2-5
clone size: once
CDR3 DNA: TGTGCCAGCAGTTTCACAGGGACGGGTCAAGAGACCCAGTACTTC
CDR3 protein: CASSFTGTGQETQYF

CDR3 length: 15
D gene: NA
V gene: TRBV10-3
J gene: TRBJ2-1
clone size: few
CDR3 DNA: TGTGCCATCAGTGGTGCGGGAAGCTCCTACAATGAGCAGTTCTTC
CDR3 protein: CAISGAGSSYNEQFF

CDR3 length: 15
D gene: TRBD2
V gene: TRBV4-2
J gene: TRBJ2-1
clone size: NA
CDR3 DNA: TGTGCCAGCAGCCAAGTCCGGGGGGATAACAATGAGCAGTTCTTC
CDR3 protein: CASSQVRGDNNEQFF

CDR3 length: 17
D gene: TRBD2
V gene: TRBV24-1
J gene: TRBJ2-7
clone size: NA
CDR3 DNA: TGTGCCACCAGTGATCCGCCCGGGACTAGCCCCCTCTACGAGCAGTACTTC
CDR3 protein: CATSDPPGTSPLYEQYF

CDR3 length: 17
D gene: TRBD1
V gene: TRBV10-3
J gene: TRBJ1-3
clone size: NA
CDR3 DNA: TGTGCCATCAGTGAGCGGGACAGGGGGCTGGTTGGAAACACCATATATTTT
CDR3 protein: CAISERDRGLVGNTIYF

CDR3 length: 15
D gene: NA
V gene: TRBV27
J gene: TRBJ1-4
clone size: NA
CDR3 DNA: TGTGCCAGCAGTGTCCGACAGGTCAGGCCGGCAAAACTGTTTTTT
CDR3 protein: CASSVRQVRPAKLFF

CDR3 length: 15
D gene: NA
V gene: TRBV27
J gene: TRBJ1-2
clone size: NA
CDR3 DNA: TGTGCCAGCAGTTCCGCAGGGGCGCAGAGCTATGGCTACACCTTC
CDR3 protein: CASSSAGAQSYGYTF

CDR3 length: 13
D gene: NA
V gene: TRBV6-1
J gene: TRBJ2-3
clone size: NA
CDR3 DNA: TGTGCCAGCTTGGGGCGAAGCACAGATACGCAGTATTTT
CDR3 protein: CASLGRSTDTQYF

CDR3 length: 12
D gene: NA
V gene: TRBV19
J gene: TRBJ1-5
clone size: NA
CDR3 DNA: TGTGCCAGTAGCCCCCCAGGACAGCCCCAGCATTTT
CDR3 protein: CASSPPGQPQHF

CDR3 length: 17
D gene: NA
V gene: TRBV5-4
J gene: TRBJ1-4
clone size: NA
CDR3 DNA: TGTGCCAGCAGCTCTGGTTTGGGGGGGAGAGGGGATGAAAAACTGTTTTTT
CDR3 protein: CASSSGLGGRGDEKLFF

CDR3 length: 16
D gene: TRBD1
V gene: TRBV28
J gene: TRBJ1-5
clone size: NA
CDR3 DNA: TGTGCCAGCAGTCCTAAGGACAGGGGGAAAAGGCAGCCCCAGCATTTT
CDR3 protein: CASSPKDRGKRQPQHF

CDR3 length: 14
D gene: TRBD2
V gene: TRBV19
J gene: TRBJ2-5
clone size: NA
CDR3 DNA: TGTGCCAGTCGTGGACTAGCGGGGCGGGAGACCCAGTACTTC
CDR3 protein: CASRGLAGRETQYF

CDR3 length: 15
D gene: TRBD2
V gene: TRBV28
J gene: TRBJ2-1
clone size: NA
CDR3 DNA: TGTGCCGGATCTAGCGGGAGGTTCTCCTACAATGAGCAGTTCTTC
CDR3 protein: CAGSSGRFSYNEQFF

CDR3 length: 14
D gene: NA
V gene: TRBV5-1
J gene: TRBJ2-7
clone size: NA
CDR3 DNA: TGCGCCAGCAGCTTGGCCCAGGACATCTACGAGCAGTACTTC
CDR3 protein: CASSLAQDIYEQYF

CDR3 length: 15
D gene: TRBD2
V gene: TRBV13
J gene: TRBJ2-7
clone size: NA
CDR3 DNA: TGTGCCAGCAGCTTAGGCGGACTAGGGGTGCGGGAGCAGTACTTC
CDR3 protein: CASSLGGLGVREQYF

CDR3 length: 15
D gene: TRBD1
V gene: TRBV5-6
J gene: TRBJ2-5
clone size: NA
CDR3 DNA: TGTGCCAGCAGCTTCCGGGACAGGGTTCGAGAGACCCAGTACTTC
CDR3 protein: CASSFRDRVRETQYF

CDR3 length: 16
D gene: NA
V gene: TRBV19
J gene: TRBJ2-6
clone size: NA
CDR3 DNA: TGTGCCAGTAGATCCGGGGAGCGGGCCGGGGCCAACGTCCTGACTTTC
CDR3 protein: CASRSGERAGANVLTF

CDR3 length: 13
D gene: NA
V gene: TRBV29-1
J gene: TRBJ2-3
clone size: few
CDR3 DNA: TGCAGCGGGAGGCAGGGGAGCACAGATACGCAGTATTTT
CDR3 protein: CSGRQGSTDTQYF

CDR3 length: 14
D gene: NA
V gene: TRBV6-1
J gene: TRBJ1-1
clone size: NA
CDR3 DNA: TGTGCCAGCAGTGATGTGGTTTGGCAGGGGGAAGCTTTCTTT
CDR3 protein: CASSDVVWQGEAFF

CDR3 length: 14
D gene: NA
V gene: TRBV7-9
J gene: TRBJ2-1
clone size: NA
CDR3 DNA: TGTGCCAGCAGCCGAGCCCCAGACACCAATGAGCAGTTCTTC
CDR3 protein: CASSRAPDTNEQFF

CDR3 length: 13
D gene: NA
V gene: TRBV12-3/TRBV12-4
J gene: TRBJ1-1
clone size: NA
CDR3 DNA: TGTGCCAGCAGTTTAAACAGCAACACTGAAGCTTTCTTT
CDR3 protein: CASSLNSNTEAFF